This passage covers 13 T cell receptor beta chains from one sample sequenced in a study of cytomegalovirus exposure and HLA in healthy donors. The PCR used 60 Vbeta and 13 Jbeta primers. The data were produced by immunoSEQ multiplex PCR, yet TCRdb's version contains in-frame clones alone and is incomplete. In the table there are fewer than 300,000 clones, roughly 88% of which are singletons. Sequencing used PBMCs. The receptors were gathered from a man aged 35 to 55 in good health and CMV-seropositive.

The chain couples TRBV5-6 to TRBJ2-5; 7 bases match TRBD2. V lost 0 bases to trimming and J lost 4 bases; unmatched junction nucleotides: 3. Germline loops: CDR1 SGHDT, CDR2 YYEEEE. The CDR3 extends over 14 amino acids. The CDR3 reads CASSLEGGTETQYF. The DNA of the CDR3 is TGTGCCAGCAGCTTGGAGGGAGGGACAGAGACCCAGTACTTC.

The chain links TRBV5-6 to TRBJ2-7; D uncertain. Germline V gene data show CDR1 as SGHDT and CDR2 as YYEEEE. Between the trimmed V and J ends, which lost 2 bases and 4 bases, there was a span of 7 bases. The CDR3 is made up of 12 amino acids. The CDR3 loop reads CASSFSVYEQYF. The CDR3 region has the DNA TGTGCCAGCAGCTTCTCGGTATACGAGCAGTACTTC.

A few counts support this clone. CDR3 nucleotide sequence: TGTGCCAGCAGCCACGGACAGGGTGGAGGCTACGAGCAGTACTTC. Amino acids: CASSHGQGGGYEQYF. The chain joins TRBV14 to TRBJ2-7; 8 nucleotides align to TRBD1. The CDR3 is made up of 15 amino acids. From germline, CDR1 is SGHDN and CDR2 FVKESK. Trimming removed 3 bases from V and 3 bases from J; junction bases left unmatched: 7.

As DNA, the CDR3 is TGTGCCAGCAGCTTGGAGGGGACTAGGGCAGATACGCAGTATTTT. The encoded protein is CASSLEGTRADTQYF. V gene TRBV5-4 combines with J gene TRBJ2-3; 8 nucleotides match TRBD2. The CDR3 runs to 15 residues. Germline V gene data show CDR1 as SGHNT and CDR2 as YYREEE (reference sequence). V lost 0 bases, J lost 4 bases, and 4 bases stayed unmatched.

The rearrangement links TRBV30 to TRBJ2-1; TRBD1 matches 8 bases. Germline CDR1 GTSNPN, CDR2 SVGIG (reference sequence). This CDR3 spans 14 amino acids. Trimming cost V 5 bases and J 4 bases; bases outside gene matches: 7. CDR3 nucleotides: TGTGCCTGGTCTCGGGGACAGGAGTACAATGAGCAGTTCTTC. Its translation: CAWSRGQEYNEQFF.

A remark on this clone: This same CDR3 is encoded by further DNA sequences in the sample. The chain links TRBV7-6 to TRBJ2-2, with D possibly matching TRBD2 (5 bases). Germline V gene lookup returns CDR1 SGHVS and CDR2 FNYEAQ. This CDR3 spans 15 amino acids. With 3 bases removed from V and 5 bases from J, the gap between germline ends came to 13 bases. The CDR3, as DNA: TGTGCCAGCAGCTTGGTCCTAGCAGGTACCGGGGAGCTGTTTTTT. Translation gives CASSLVLAGTGELFF.

The rearrangement joins TRBV4-1 to TRBJ2-7, with 7 bases identical to TRBD1. The length of the CDR3 is 14 residues. V gave up 1 base and J gave up 7 bases; unmatched junction bases: 7. Per the germline V gene, CDR1 is MGHRA and CDR2 is YSYEKL. The CDR3 sequence is CASSQVGQVAEQYF. CDR3 nucleotide sequence: TGCGCCAGCAGCCAAGTCGGACAGGTGGCGGAGCAGTACTTC.

The V gene is TRBV11-3, the J gene TRBJ2-1; the match to TRBD2 covers 16 bases. The germline V gene has CDR1 SGHNT and CDR2 YENEEA. The trim removed 5 bases at V and 8 bases at J, leaving 3 bases unmatched. This CDR3 is built from 15 residues. CDR3 region: CASSPGTSGGDEQFF. CDR3 coding DNA: TGTGCCAGCAGCCCCGGGACTAGCGGGGGGGATGAGCAGTTCTTC.

Written as DNA, the CDR3 is TGTGCCAGCAGTATGGACAGAAAGGGATGGGGTCAGCCCCAGCATTTT. Its protein product is CASSMDRKGWGQPQHF. The chain joins TRBV28 to TRBJ1-5, with D possibly TRBD1 on 6 matching bases. The germline V and J ends were trimmed by 5 bases and 6 bases, with 20 bases remaining between them. The CDR3 is 16 residues long. Germline values: CDR1 MDHEN, CDR2 SYDVKM.

The CDR3 spells CASSLLAGLYEQYF. As DNA, the CDR3 is TGTGCCAGCAGCCTACTAGCGGGATTATACGAGCAGTACTTC. This sequence joins TRBV27 and TRBJ2-7, with 10 nucleotides matching TRBD2. The trim removed 6 bases at V and 4 bases at J, leaving 6 bases unmatched. Looked up from germline, CDR1 is MNHEY and CDR2 is SMNVEV (reference sequence). This CDR3 comprises 14 residues.

J is TRBJ2-3 and V is TRBV27, with D possibly matching TRBD1 (5 bases). This CDR3 region has 15 residues. The ends were cut back, 10 bases at V and 0 bases at J, with 17 bases in the middle. Germline values: CDR1 MNHEY, CDR2 SMNVEV (reference sequence). This chain's CDR3 is CATPLRVRSTDTQYF. The CDR3 DNA sequence: TGTGCCACCCCCCTCAGGGTGAGGAGCACAGATACGCAGTATTTT.

The gene calls are TRBV27 and TRBJ2-7, with TRBD1 matching over 8 bases. V dropped 4 bases and J dropped 4; count of bases not matched to a gene: 15. CDR3 length: 17 amino acids. Germline values: CDR1 MNHEY, CDR2 SMNVEV (reference sequence). CDR3 in amino acids: CASSSHWTGRSDYEQYF. Written as DNA, the CDR3 is TGTGCCAGCAGTTCCCACTGGACAGGGAGAAGTGATTACGAGCAGTACTTC.

The rearrangement uses TRBV7-2 and TRBJ1-4; D is ambiguous. Trimming took off 1 base at V and 1 base at J, with 4 bases between the two ends. CDR1 is SGHTA, CDR2 FQGNSA, per germline. This CDR3 is built from 14 residues. The chain's CDR3 is CASSLDRTNEKLFF. In DNA, the CDR3 is TGTGCCAGCAGCTTAGACAGAACTAATGAAAAACTGTTTTTT.